This entry describes one T cell receptor (beta chain). Antigen unknown. According to the study, genomic DNA was the template for TCR beta VDJ and CDR3 profiling. TCRdb re-derived calls from the reads in MiXCR, one entry per CDR3 protein. This sample has 200,000 to 250,000 distinct CDR3 sequences, with around 32% found just once. The data derive from a study of CD8+CD57+ T cells in acquired aplastic anemia. Across the study: Healthy donors yielded some 9.9 million CD4+ cell reads on average. Study observations and caveats: Patients had around 30 CD8+ CDR3 sequences in common with controls (the shared set). Patients versus controls showed no significant CD8+ Simpson's diversity difference.

CDR1 and CDR2 (germline): LNHNV, YYDKDF (reference sequence). This CDR3 comprises 15 residues. The V end was cut by 4 bases, the J end by 2 bases, with 13 bases between. The clonotype comes from a human donor in good health, serving as a control. V usage is TRBV15 and J usage is TRBJ2-3, with no clear D. Sequencing was done on a sample of sorted CD4+, CD8+, or CD8+CD57+ T cells (not recorded which) from PBMCs. This chain's CDR3 is CATSIRPQDTDTQYF. DNA of the CDR3: TGTGCCACCAGCATCAGGCCTCAGGACACAGATACGCAGTATTTT.